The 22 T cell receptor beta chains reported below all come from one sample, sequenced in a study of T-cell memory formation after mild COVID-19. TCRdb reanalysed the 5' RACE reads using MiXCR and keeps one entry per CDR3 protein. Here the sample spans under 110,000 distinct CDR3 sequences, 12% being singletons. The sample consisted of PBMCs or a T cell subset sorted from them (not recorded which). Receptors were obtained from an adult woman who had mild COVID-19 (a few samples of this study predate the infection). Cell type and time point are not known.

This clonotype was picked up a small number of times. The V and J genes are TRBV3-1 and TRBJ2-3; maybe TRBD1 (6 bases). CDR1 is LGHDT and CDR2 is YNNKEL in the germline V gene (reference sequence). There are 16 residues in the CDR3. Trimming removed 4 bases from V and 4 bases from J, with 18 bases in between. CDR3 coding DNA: TGTGCCAGCAGCCGAATGTCGGCAGGGGAGCCAGATACGCAGTATTTT. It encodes CASSRMSAGEPDTQYF.

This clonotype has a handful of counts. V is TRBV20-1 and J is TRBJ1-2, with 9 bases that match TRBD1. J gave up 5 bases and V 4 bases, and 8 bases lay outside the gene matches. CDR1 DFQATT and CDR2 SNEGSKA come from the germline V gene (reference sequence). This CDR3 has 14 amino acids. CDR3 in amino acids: CSAIIAGQGYGYTF. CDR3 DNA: TGCAGTGCTATAATAGCGGGACAGGGTTATGGCTACACCTTC.

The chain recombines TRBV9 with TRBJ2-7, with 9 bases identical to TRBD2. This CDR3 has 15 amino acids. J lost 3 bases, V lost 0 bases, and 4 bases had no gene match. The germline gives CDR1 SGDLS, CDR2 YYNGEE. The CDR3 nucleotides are TGTGCCAGCAGCGTAGAATCTAGCGGGGTCTACGAGCAGTACTTC. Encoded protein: CASSVESSGVYEQYF.

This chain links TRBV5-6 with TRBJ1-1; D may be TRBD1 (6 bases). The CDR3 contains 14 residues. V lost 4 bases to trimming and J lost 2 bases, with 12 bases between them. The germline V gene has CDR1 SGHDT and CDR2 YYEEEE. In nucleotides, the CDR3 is TGTGCCAGCAGCAGGGGGACGGGTAACACTGAAGCTTTCTTT. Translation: CASSRGTGNTEAFF.

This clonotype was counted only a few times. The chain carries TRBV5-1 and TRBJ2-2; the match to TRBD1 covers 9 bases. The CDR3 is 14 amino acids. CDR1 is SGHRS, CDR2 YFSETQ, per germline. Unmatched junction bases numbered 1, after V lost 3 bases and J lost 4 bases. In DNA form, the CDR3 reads TGCGCCAGCAGCTGGACAGGGGTCACCGGGGAGCTGTTTTTT. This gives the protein CASSWTGVTGELFF.

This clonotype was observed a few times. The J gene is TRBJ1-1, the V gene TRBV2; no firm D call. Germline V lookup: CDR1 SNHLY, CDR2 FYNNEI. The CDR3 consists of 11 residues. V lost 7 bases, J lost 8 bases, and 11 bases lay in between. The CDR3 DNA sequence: TGTGCCAGCACCTCGGGTCTAGAAGCTTTCTTT. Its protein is CASTSGLEAFF.

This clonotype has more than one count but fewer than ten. The CDR3 sequence is CASTNKPGETQYF. The CDR3 DNA reads as TGTGCCAGCACCAACAAGCCGGGGGAGACCCAGTACTTC. The chain combines TRBV7-6 with TRBJ2-5; a weak D match, TRBD2 (5 bases). Germline V lookup: CDR1 SGHVS, CDR2 FNYEAQ. The germline V and J ends were trimmed by 7 bases and 5 bases, with 14 bases remaining between them. The CDR3 extends over 13 amino acids.

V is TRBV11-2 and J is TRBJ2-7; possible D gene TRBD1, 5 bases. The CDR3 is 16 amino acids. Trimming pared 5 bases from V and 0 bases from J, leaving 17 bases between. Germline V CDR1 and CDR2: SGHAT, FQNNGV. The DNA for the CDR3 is TGTGCCAGCAGCGTTACAGGCCCCGGGCTCTCCTACGAGCAGTACTTC. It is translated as CASSVTGPGLSYEQYF.

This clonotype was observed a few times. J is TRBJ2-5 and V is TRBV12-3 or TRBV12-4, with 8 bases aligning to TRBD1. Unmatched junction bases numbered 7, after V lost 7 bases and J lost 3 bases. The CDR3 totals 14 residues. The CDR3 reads CASTSETGEETQYF. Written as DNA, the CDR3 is TGTGCCAGCACTTCTGAGACAGGGGAAGAGACCCAGTACTTC.

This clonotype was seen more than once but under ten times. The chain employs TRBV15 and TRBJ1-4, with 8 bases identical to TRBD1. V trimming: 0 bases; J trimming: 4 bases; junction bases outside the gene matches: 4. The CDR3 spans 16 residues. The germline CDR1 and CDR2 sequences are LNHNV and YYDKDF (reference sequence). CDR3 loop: CATSRDRDRINEKLFF. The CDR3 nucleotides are TGTGCCACCAGCAGAGATCGGGACAGGATTAATGAAAAACTGTTTTTT. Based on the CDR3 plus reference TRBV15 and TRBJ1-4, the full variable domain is DAMVIQNPRYQVTQFGKPVTLSCSQTLNHNVMYWYQQKSSQAPKLLFHYYDKDFNNEADTPDNFQSRRPNTSFCFLDIRSPGLGDTAMYLCATSRDRDRINEKLFFGSGTQLSVL.

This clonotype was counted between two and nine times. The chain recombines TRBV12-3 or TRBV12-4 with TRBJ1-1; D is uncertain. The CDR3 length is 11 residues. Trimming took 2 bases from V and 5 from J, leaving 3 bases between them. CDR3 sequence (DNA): TGTGCCAGCAGTTTAACAACTGAAGCTTTCTTT. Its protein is CASSLTTEAFF.

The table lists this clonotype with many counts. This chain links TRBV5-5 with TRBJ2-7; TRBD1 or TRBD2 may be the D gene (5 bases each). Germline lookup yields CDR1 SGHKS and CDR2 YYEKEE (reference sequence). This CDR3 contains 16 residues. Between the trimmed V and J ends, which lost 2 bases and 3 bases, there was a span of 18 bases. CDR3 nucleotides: TGTGCCAGCAGCTTTACGGGACGGGTACCAAGCTACGAGCAGTACTTC. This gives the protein CASSFTGRVPSYEQYF.

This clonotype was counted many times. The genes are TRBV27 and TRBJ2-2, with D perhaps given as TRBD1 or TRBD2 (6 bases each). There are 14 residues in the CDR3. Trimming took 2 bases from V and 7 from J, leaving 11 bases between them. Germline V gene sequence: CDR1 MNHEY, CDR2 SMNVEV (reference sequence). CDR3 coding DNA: TGTGCCAGCAGTTTACGGGGGCCGGGCGGGGAGCTGTTTTTT. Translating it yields CASSLRGPGGELFF.

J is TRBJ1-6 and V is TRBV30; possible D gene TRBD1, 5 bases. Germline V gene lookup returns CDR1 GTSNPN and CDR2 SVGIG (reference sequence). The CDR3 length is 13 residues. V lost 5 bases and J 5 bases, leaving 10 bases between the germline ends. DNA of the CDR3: TGTGCCTGGTCAGGGCAGGATAATTCACCCCTCCACTTT. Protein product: CAWSGQDNSPLHF.

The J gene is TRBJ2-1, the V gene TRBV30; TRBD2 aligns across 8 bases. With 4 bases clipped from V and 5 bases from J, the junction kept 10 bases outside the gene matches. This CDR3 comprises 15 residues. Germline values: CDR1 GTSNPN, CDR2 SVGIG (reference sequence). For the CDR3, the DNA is TGTGCCTGGACCGCCGGGACTAGTGCGAACAATGAGCAGTTCTTC. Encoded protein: CAWTAGTSANNEQFF. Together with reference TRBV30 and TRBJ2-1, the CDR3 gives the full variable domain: SQTIHQWPATLVQPVGSPLSLECTVEGTSNPNLYWYRQAAGRGLQLLFYSVGIGQISSEVPQNLSASRPQDRQFILSSKKLLLSDSGFYLCAWTAGTSANNEQFFGPGTRLTVL.

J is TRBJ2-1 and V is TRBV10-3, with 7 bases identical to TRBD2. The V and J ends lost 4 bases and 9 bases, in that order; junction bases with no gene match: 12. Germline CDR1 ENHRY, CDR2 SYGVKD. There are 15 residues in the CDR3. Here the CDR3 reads CAISGTSGASFEQFF. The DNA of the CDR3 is TGTGCCATCAGTGGGACTAGTGGGGCATCGTTTGAGCAGTTCTTC.

CDR3 loop: CASSTGQGHYEQYF. In DNA, the CDR3 is TGCGCCAGCAGCACGGGACAGGGGCACTACGAGCAGTACTTC. V and J are TRBV5-1 and TRBJ2-7; TRBD1 matches 10 bases. Germline values: CDR1 SGHRS, CDR2 YFSETQ. The CDR3 is 14 amino acids. Trimming at V came to 4 bases and at J to 3 bases, leaving 4 bases not matched to a gene.

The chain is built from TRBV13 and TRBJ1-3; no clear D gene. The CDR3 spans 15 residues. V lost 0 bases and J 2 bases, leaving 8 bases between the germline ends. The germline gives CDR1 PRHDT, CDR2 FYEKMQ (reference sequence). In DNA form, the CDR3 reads TGTGCCAGCAGCTTAGGCAAACTGCCTGGAAACACCATATATTTT. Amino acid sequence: CASSLGKLPGNTIYF.

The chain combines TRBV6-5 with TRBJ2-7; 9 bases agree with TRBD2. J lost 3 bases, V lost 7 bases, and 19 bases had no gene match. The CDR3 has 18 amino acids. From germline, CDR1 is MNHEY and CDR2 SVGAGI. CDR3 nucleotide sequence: TGTGCCAGCACATCGGCATCCGGGCTAGCGGGAAACTTCTACGAGCAGTACTTC. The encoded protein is CASTSASGLAGNFYEQYF.

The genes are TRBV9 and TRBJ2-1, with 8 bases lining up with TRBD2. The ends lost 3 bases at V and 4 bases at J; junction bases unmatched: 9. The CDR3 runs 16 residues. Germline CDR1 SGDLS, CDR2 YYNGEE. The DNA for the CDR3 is TGTGCCAGCAGCGCACTTGGAGCGGGGGAGTACAATGAGCAGTTCTTC. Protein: CASSALGAGEYNEQFF.

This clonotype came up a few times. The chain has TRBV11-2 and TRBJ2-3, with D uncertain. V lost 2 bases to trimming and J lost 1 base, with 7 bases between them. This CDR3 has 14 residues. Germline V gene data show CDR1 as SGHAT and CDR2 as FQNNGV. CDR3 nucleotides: TGTGCCAGCAGCTTATCAGCCGGCACAGATACGCAGTATTTT. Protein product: CASSLSAGTDTQYF. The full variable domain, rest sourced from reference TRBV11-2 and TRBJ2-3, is EAGVAQSPRYKIIEKRQSVAFWCNPISGHATLYWYQQILGQGPKLLIQFQNNGVVDDSQLPKDRFSAERLKGVDSTLKIQPAKLEDSAVYLCASSLSAGTDTQYFGPGTRLTVL.

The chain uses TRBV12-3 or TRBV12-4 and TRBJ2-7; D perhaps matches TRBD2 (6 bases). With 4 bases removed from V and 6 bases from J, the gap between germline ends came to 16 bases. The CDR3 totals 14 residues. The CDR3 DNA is TGTGCCAGCAGTTCCGGGGGAGGTTGGGGCGAGCAGTACTTC. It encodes CASSSGGGWGEQYF.